The following is a TCR beta chain sequence with its context. Its binding antigen is unknown. No much larger clonotype is one base removed from it; base qualities were not supplied. These data come from a study of blood T cell repertoires in COVID-19 (dated by TCRdb to about 2020). Regarding the complete study: The collaborator samples originated in the United States, Italy and Spain and spanned the acute and convalescent phases of COVID-19. The prospective study material was composed of cDNA or gDNA derived from T cells, B-cell-depleted T cells, or PBMCs. The dataset comprised deeply sampled blood TCRbeta repertoires from subjects exposed to, actively infected with, or recovered from COVID-19. A freely available public database, intended as a resource for researchers studying the immune response to SARS-CoV-2, is where the repertoires were released. The samples were drawn from two sources: the first 160 participants of the ongoing ImmuneRACE study, and over 950 subjects contributed by 6 global collaborators. Sample metadata almost always included a de-identified subject ID, COVID-19 status, age in years and sex. Where available, HLA class I and class II types were obtained from metadata supplied by the sample provider rather than from assay-based typing. Study-wide conclusions, independent of this receptor: How much clinical and demographic metadata was included differed by source and by participant, and the metadata was provided uncurated.

TCRbeta CDR3 regions were amplified from genomic DNA using the immunoSEQ Assay, a bias-controlled multiplex PCR. As for how the authors treated the data: Nucleated cell counts per sample were estimated from amplification of reference gene primers within the assay. To quantify the absolute abundance of each unique TCRbeta CDR3 rearrangement, sequence reads were collapsed and filtered. For each sample, productive Simpson clonality was calculated as the square root of Simpson's diversity index over productive rearrangements. Here the immuneACCESS table is served through TCRdb, limited to in-frame sequences with V and J called. Missing clones are a known gap in these copies; in checked studies unresolved V genes cover under half, and the rest lacks a known reason. The V and J calls and the clone size are those of that table, but D and trimming were determined from the DNA. This sample comprises roughly 300,000 clones, around 92% of them detected only once. The ten largest clones represent about 2% of the sample.

In Seattle, one collaborating source enrolled patients while the infection was active and tracked those patients longitudinally over the course of disease. Collaborating institutions collected whole blood in K2EDTA tubes following their own protocols. For TCRbeta analysis, collaborators shipped samples in one of three forms: frozen whole blood, isolated PBMCs, or DNA extracted from either of those sample types. The cysteine opens and the phenylalanine closes a CDR3 of 18 amino acids. Kept here is only the CDR3 DNA, which spans 54 bases and is read in frame from base 1. Trimmed from V: 0 bases; trimmed from J: 11 bases; junction bases lacking a gene match: 16. In the germline V gene (reference sequence), CDR1 corresponds to LNHNV and CDR2 to YYDKDF.

The sequence is built from TRBV15 and TRBJ1-6; 7 middle bases align to TRBD1. Sequencing input: peripheral blood. This TCR came from a woman in her twenties or thirties with COVID-19, enrolled during active disease. The DNA is TGTGCCACCAGCAGAGATCCCCTGACAGGGTTCTCTGTTCCACCCCTCCACTTT. This is translated as CATSRDPLTGFSVPPLHF. Joined to the reference TRBV15 and TRBJ1-6 proteins, this CDR3 gives the full variable domain: DAMVIQNPRYQVTQFGKPVTLSCSQTLNHNVMYWYQQKSSQAPKLLFHYYDKDFNNEADTPDNFQSRRPNTSFCFLDIRSPGLGDTAMYLCATSRDPLTGFSVPPLHFGNGTRLTVT.